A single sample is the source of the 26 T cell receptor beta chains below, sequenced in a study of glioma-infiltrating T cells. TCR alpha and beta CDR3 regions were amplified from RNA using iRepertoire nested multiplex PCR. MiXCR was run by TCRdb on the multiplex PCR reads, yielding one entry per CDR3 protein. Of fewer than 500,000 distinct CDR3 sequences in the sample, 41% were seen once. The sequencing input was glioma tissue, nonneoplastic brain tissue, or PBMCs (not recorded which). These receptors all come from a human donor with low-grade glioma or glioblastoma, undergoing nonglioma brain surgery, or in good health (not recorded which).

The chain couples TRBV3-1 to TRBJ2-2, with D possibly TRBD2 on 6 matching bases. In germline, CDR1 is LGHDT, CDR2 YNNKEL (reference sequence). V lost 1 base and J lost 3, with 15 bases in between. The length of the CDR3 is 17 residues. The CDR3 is CASSQVLADLYTGELFF. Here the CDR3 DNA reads TGTGCCAGCAGCCAAGTCTTAGCGGACCTATACACCGGGGAGCTGTTTTTT.

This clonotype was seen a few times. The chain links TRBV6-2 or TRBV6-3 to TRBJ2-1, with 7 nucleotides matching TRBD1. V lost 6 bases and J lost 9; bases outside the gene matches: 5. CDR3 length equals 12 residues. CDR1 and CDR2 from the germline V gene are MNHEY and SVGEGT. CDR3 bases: TGTGCCAGCAGGGCCCGACAGGGTGAGCAGTTCTTC. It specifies CASRARQGEQFF.

The CDR3 nucleotides are TGTGCCAGCAGCCAAGGCAACCAAGTCCGCACAGATACGCAGTATTTT. Protein product: CASSQGNQVRTDTQYF. V is TRBV3-1 and J is TRBJ2-3; D is uncertain. The CDR3 length is 16 residues. The germline CDR1 and CDR2 sequences are LGHDT and YNNKEL (reference sequence). The V end was cut by 1 base, the J end by 1 base, with 12 bases between.

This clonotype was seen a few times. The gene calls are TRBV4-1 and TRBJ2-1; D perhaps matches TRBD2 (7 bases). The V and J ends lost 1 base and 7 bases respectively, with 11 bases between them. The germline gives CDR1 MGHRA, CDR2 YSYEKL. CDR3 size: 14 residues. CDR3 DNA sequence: TGCGCCAGCAGCCAAGGGGGGGGGCGGAATGAGCAGTTCTTC. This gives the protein CASSQGGGRNEQFF.

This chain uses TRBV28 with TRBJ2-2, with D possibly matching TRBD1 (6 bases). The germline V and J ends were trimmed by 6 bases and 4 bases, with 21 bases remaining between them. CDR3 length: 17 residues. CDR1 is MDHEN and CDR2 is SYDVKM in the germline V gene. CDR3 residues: CASRLIIPQGPTGELFF. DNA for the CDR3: TGTGCCAGCAGACTAATAATCCCACAGGGTCCCACCGGGGAGCTGTTTTTT.

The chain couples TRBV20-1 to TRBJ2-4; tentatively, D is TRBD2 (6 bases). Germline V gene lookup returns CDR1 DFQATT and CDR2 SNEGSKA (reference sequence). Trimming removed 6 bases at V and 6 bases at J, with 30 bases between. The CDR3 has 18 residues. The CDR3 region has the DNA TGCAGTGCGAATACCGCCCTTCGCGGGAAGCCTTTGCCAAACATTCAGTACTTC. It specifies CSANTALRGKPLPNIQYF.

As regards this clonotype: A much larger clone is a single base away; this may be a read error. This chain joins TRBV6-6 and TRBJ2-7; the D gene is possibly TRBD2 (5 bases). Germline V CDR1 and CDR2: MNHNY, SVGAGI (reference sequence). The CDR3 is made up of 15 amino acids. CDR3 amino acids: CGSSYTAPGSGEQYF. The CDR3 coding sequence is TGTGGCAGCAGTTACACGGCCCCGGGGTCTGGCGAGCAGTACTTC.

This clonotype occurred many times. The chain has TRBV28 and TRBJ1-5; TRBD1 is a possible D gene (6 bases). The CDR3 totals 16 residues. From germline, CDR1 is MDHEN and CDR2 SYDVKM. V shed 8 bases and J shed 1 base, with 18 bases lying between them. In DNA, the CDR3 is TGTGCCAGCCTCAGTGGGGGGGCGGGCAGCAATCAGCCCCAGCATTTT. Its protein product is CASLSGGAGSNQPQHF.

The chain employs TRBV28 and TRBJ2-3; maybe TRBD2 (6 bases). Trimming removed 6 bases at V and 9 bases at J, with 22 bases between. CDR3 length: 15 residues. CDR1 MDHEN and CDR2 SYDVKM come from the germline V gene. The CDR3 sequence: CASSPAGTATGTQYF. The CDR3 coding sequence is TGTGCCAGCAGCCCGGCGGGGACGGCCACCGGGACGCAGTATTTT.

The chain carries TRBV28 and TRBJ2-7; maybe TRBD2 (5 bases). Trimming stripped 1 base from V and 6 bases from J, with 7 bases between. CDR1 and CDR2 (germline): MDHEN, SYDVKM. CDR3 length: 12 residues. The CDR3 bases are TGTGCCAGCAGTTTATTGAGGGTCGAGCAGTACTTC. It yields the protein CASSLLRVEQYF.

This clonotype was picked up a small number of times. CDR3 amino acids: CASSPYPLQGLWGYTF. The CDR3 DNA sequence: TGTGCCAGCAGTCCCTATCCCCTACAGGGGTTGTGGGGCTACACCTTC. V is TRBV27 and J is TRBJ1-2; 7 bases are a match to TRBD1. Germline V lookup: CDR1 MNHEY, CDR2 SMNVEV (reference sequence). The CDR3 totals 16 residues. V lost 5 bases and J lost 8; bases outside the gene matches: 17.

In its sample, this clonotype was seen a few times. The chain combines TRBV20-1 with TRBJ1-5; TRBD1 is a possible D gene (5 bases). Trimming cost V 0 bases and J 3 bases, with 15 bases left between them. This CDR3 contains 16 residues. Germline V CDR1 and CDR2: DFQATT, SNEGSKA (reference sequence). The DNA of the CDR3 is TGCAGTGCTAGAGATGGGAGGCAGGGAACCAATCAGCCCCAGCATTTT. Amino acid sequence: CSARDGRQGTNQPQHF.

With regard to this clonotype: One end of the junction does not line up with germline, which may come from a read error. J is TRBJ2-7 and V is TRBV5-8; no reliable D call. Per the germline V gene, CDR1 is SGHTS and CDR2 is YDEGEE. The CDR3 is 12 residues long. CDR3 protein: CASTRDGYEEYF. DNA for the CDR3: TGTGCCAGCACCCGTGATGGCTACGAGGAGTACTTC.

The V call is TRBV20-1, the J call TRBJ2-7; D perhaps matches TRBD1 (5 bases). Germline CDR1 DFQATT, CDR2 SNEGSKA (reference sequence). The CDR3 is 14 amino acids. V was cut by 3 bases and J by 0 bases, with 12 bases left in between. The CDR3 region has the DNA TGCAGTGCTAGTAGGGGATTGAGCTCCTACGAGCAGTACTTC. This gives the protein CSASRGLSSYEQYF.

CDR3: CASSKQGTGSTDTQYF. CDR3 DNA: TGTGCCAGCAGTAAACAAGGGACAGGGAGCACAGATACGCAGTATTTT. The genes are TRBV27 and TRBJ2-3; 9 bases align to TRBD1. The junction had 6 bases not matched to a gene; V was cut back by 5 bases and J by 0 bases. Germline CDR1 and CDR2: MNHEY and SMNVEV (reference sequence). The CDR3 length is 16 residues.

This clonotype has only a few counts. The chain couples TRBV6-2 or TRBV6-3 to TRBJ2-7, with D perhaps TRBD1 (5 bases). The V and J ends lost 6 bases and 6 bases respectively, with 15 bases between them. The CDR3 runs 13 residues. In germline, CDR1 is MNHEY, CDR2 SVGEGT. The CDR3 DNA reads TGTGCCAGCAGAGATCAACTTCAGGGCGAGCAGTACTTC. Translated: CASRDQLQGEQYF.

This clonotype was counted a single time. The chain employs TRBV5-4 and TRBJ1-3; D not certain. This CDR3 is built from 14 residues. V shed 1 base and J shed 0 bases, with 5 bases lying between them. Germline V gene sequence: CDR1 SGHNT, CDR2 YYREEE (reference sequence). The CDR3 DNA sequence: TGTGCCAGCAGCTTGACAGACTCTGGAAACACCATATATTTT. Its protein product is CASSLTDSGNTIYF.

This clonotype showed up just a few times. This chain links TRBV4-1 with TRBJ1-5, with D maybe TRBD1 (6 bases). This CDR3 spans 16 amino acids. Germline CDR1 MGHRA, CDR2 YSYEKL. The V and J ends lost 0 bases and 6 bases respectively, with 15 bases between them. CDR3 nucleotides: TGCGCCAGCAGCCAAGATCCCGGGGGCGCAGGTCAGCCCCAGCATTTT. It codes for CASSQDPGGAGQPQHF.

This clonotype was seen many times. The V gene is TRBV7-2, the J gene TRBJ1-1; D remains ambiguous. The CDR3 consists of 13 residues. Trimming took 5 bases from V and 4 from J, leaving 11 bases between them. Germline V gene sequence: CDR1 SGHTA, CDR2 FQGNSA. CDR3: CASSLQVGTEAFF. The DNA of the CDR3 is TGTGCCAGCAGCCTTCAGGTGGGCACTGAAGCTTTCTTT.

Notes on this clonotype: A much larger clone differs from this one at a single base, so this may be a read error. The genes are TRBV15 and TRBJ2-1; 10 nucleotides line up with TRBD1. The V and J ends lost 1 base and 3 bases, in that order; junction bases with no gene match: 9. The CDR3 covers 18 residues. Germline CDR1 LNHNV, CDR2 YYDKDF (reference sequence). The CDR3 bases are TGTGCCACCAGCAGAGTGGGACAGGGGATTCCTCTCTACAATGAGCAGTTCTTC. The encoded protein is CATSRVGQGIPLYNEQFF.

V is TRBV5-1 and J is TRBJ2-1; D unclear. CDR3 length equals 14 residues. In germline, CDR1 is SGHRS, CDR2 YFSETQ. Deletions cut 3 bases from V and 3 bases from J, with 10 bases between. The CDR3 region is CASSSDQFYNEQFF. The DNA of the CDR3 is TGCGCCAGCAGCTCGGACCAGTTCTACAATGAGCAGTTCTTC.

The CDR3 region is CSASIGTEAFF. DNA for the CDR3: TGCAGTGCTAGTATTGGGACTGAAGCTTTCTTT. This chain uses TRBV20-1 with TRBJ1-1, with D unresolved. This CDR3 comprises 11 residues. Trimming took 3 bases from V and 5 from J, leaving 7 bases between them. Per the germline V gene, CDR1 is DFQATT and CDR2 is SNEGSKA (reference sequence).

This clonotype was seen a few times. Here the CDR3 DNA reads TGTGCCAGCAGCTATCTAGCGGGAGTACGTGAGCAGTACTTC. Protein sequence: CASSYLAGVREQYF. V is TRBV6-2 or TRBV6-3 and J is TRBJ2-7; 10 bases map to TRBD2. V shed 6 bases and J 7 bases; nucleotides not matched to a gene: 9. The V gene's germline CDR1 is MNHEY and CDR2 SVGEGT. The CDR3 totals 14 residues.

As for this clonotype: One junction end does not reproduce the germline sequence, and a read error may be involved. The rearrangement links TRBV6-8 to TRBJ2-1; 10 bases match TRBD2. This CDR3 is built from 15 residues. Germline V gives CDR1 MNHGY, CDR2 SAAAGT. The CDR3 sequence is CASRASGGSYNEQSF. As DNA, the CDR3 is TGTGCCAGCAGAGCTAGCGGGGGCTCCTACAATGAGCAGTCCTTC.

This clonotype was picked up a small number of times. The CDR3 sequence: CASSPDPLRQGVYEQYF. The CDR3 bases are TGCGCCAGCAGCCCCGACCCCTTGAGACAGGGGGTGTACGAGCAGTACTTC. The gene calls are TRBV4-1 and TRBJ2-7, with 9 bases lining up with TRBD1. Losses at the gene ends were 4 bases for V and 4 bases for J; bases not matched to a gene: 14. The CDR3 covers 17 residues. Per germline, CDR1 MGHRA and CDR2 YSYEKL.

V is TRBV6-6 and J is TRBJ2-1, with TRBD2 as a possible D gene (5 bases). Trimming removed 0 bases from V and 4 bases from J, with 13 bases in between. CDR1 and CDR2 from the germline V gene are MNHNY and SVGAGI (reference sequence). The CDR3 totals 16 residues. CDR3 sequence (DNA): TGTGCCAGCAGTTACTCGAGAGGGTCGTATTACAATGAGCAGTTCTTC. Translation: CASSYSRGSYYNEQFF.